Each of the 15 T cell receptor beta chains below was sequenced from the same sample in a study of spatial heterogeneity in lung cancer (dated by TCRdb to the late 2010s). What the research found in general, with its limitations: A correlation was observed between the number of expanded intratumoral alpha and beta TCRs and the tumor nonsynonymous mutation count.

No antigens are known for them. The library was prepared using 5' RACE. The instrument was a NextSeq 500. The public sequencing data were trimmed at Q25 with fastp and processed into clonotypes with MiXCR by TCRdb, which kept only in-frame beta chains. Each entry is one CDR3 protein sequence, shown with its most common DNA and genes. The table for this sample lists 8,000 or so distinct CDR3 sequences; approximately 12% of them were counted only once. The ten most abundant clones make up approximately 10% of the sample. The time point label of this sample denotes: sample taken at primary tumor resection. The starting material was lung tumor tissue, obtained at surgery. These receptors were obtained from a male donor with early-stage non-small cell lung cancer.

This clonotype was seen repeatedly, ten times or more. The library was designed around alpha chains, so this beta chain is a stray read whose abundance carries little weight. The chain combines TRBV11-2 with TRBJ2-2; D gene ambiguous. Germline CDR1 reads SGHAT; CDR2 reads FQNNGV. This CDR3 has 14 amino acids. V dropped 1 base and J dropped 6 bases, with 9 bases sitting between them. The CDR3 is CASSLAVHAGELFF. The DNA of the CDR3 is TGTGCCAGCAGCTTAGCCGTCCATGCCGGGGAGCTGTTTTTT.

Many counts were recorded for this clonotype. This beta chain is an unintended read in a library built for alpha chains; its size means little. This chain connects TRBV30 to TRBJ1-2, with TRBD1 as a possible D gene (5 bases). This CDR3 comprises 13 residues. The germline CDR1 and CDR2 sequences are GTSNPN and SVGIG (reference sequence). The germline V and J ends were trimmed by 8 bases and 3 bases, with 16 bases remaining between them. The DNA of the CDR3 is TGTGCCAGCCGAGCCGGGGCGGACTATGGCTACACCTTC. Amino acids: CASRAGADYGYTF.

This clonotype is medium-sized. Because the library targeted alpha chains, this beta chain is an off-target read whose size means little. The rearrangement uses TRBV5-1 and TRBJ2-3; 11 bases line up with TRBD2. V lost 4 bases and J lost 4; bases outside the gene matches: 11. This CDR3 is 17 amino acids long. CDR1 and CDR2 (germline): SGHRS, YFSETQ. The DNA of the CDR3 is TGCGCCAGCAGCGTAGAACTAGCGGGAGTAGGGCCAGATACGCAGTATTTT. Translating it yields CASSVELAGVGPDTQYF.

This clonotype has at least ten counts. This beta chain slipped into a library made for alpha chains as a stray read, so its size is not meaningful. This chain connects TRBV14 to TRBJ1-1; D might be TRBD1 (6 bases). The germline gives CDR1 SGHDN, CDR2 FVKESK. CDR3 length: 18 amino acids. V was pared by 0 bases and J by 5 bases, with 22 bases between. The CDR3 here is CASSQDGYGGPVGTEAFF. The CDR3 DNA is TGTGCCAGCAGCCAAGATGGGTACGGGGGCCCGGTGGGTACTGAAGCTTTCTTT. The variable domain in full, completed from reference TRBV14 and TRBJ1-1, reads EAGVTQFPSHSVIEKGQTVTLRCDPISGHDNLYWYRRVMGKEIKFLLHFVKESKQDESGMPNNRFLAERTGGTYSTLKVQPAELEDSGVYFCASSQDGYGGPVGTEAFFGQGTRLTVV.

This clonotype has ten or more counts. Because the library targeted alpha chains, this beta chain is an off-target read whose size means little. V is TRBV20-1 and J is TRBJ2-3; the D is unclear. Germline V gives CDR1 DFQATT, CDR2 SNEGSKA (reference sequence). V was shortened by 1 base and J by 5 bases, with 7 bases between the two germline ends. The CDR3 length is 12 residues. CDR3 sequence: CSARVLGDTQYF. CDR3 DNA: TGCAGTGCTAGAGTACTTGGAGATACGCAGTATTTT.

This clonotype showed up just a few times. This beta chain lies outside the target of a library built for alpha chains; its clone size means little. V and J are TRBV20-1 and TRBJ1-3; weak D call: TRBD1 (5 bases). Trimming took 3 bases from V and 6 from J, leaving 12 bases between them. Germline V gives CDR1 DFQATT, CDR2 SNEGSKA (reference sequence). This CDR3 region has 13 residues. CDR3 residues: CSASYQGVNTIYF. Written as DNA, the CDR3 is TGCAGTGCTAGTTACCAGGGCGTAAACACCATATATTTT.

This clonotype was found many times. The library was designed around alpha chains, so this beta chain is a stray read whose abundance carries little weight. The V call is TRBV4-1, the J call TRBJ1-1, with no clear D. In germline, CDR1 is MGHRA, CDR2 YSYEKL. Between the trimmed V and J ends, which lost 3 bases and 1 base, there was a span of 9 bases. The CDR3 totals 14 residues. Here the CDR3 DNA reads TGCGCCAGCAGCCAGGCGGACGGGAACACTGAAGCTTTCTTT. Protein sequence: CASSQADGNTEAFF.

There are many counts of this clonotype. The library was prepared for alpha chains; this beta chain is a stray read, so its frequency means little. V usage is TRBV3-1 and J usage is TRBJ2-7; 7 nucleotides match TRBD1. The CDR3 spans 16 residues. Germline assignment: CDR1 LGHDT and CDR2 YNNKEL (reference sequence). With 7 bases clipped from V and 3 bases from J, the junction kept 15 bases outside the gene matches. The CDR3 loop is CASTNRQGGSFYEQYF. CDR3 DNA: TGTGCCAGCACCAACCGACAGGGTGGATCCTTCTACGAGCAGTACTTC.

A word on this clonotype: This beta chain was picked up by a library intended for alpha chains and is off target, so its count carries little meaning. This sequence joins TRBV6-5 and TRBJ1-5; no clear D. CDR1 and CDR2 (germline): MNHEY, SVGAGI. CDR3 length: 13 residues. Trimming took off 3 bases at V and 4 bases at J, with 7 bases between the two ends. CDR3 in DNA: TGTGCCAGCAGTTATGACGGGAATCAGCCCCAGCATTTT. Amino acid sequence: CASSYDGNQPQHF.

About this clonotype: A library made for alpha chains picked up this beta chain off target, so its size means little. CDR3 sequence: CASSLEGGRPQHF. CDR3 in DNA: TGTGCCAGCAGCTTAGAGGGGGGGAGGCCCCAGCATTTT. The chain joins TRBV7-9 to TRBJ1-5, with D possibly TRBD1 on 6 matching bases. Trimming took 1 base from V and 9 from J, leaving 10 bases between them. Per the germline V gene, CDR1 is SEHNR and CDR2 is FQNEAQ (reference sequence). This CDR3 has 13 residues.

Comment on this clonotype: A library prepared for alpha chains yielded this beta chain as an off-target read; its size is of little meaning. The chain combines TRBV10-2 with TRBJ2-1, with 10 positions matching TRBD2. This CDR3 comprises 15 residues. Germline CDR1 is WSHSY and CDR2 is SAAADI. V lost 8 bases, J lost 5 bases, and 9 bases stayed unmatched. The CDR3 nucleotides read TGCGCCAGCCCCCCAAATACTAGCGGGAACAATGAGCAGTTCTTC. Translating gives CASPPNTSGNNEQFF.

This clonotype has a count of ten or more. This beta chain is an unintended read in a library built for alpha chains; its size means little. The rearrangement joins TRBV28 to TRBJ2-1, with TRBD2 identical over 13 bases. The V gene end was trimmed by 2 bases and the J gene end by 7 bases; junction bases not matched to a gene: 11. The CDR3 is made up of 18 amino acids. Germline CDR1 and CDR2: MDHEN and SYDVKM. The CDR3 here is CASSLHQMGLAGRNEQFF. The CDR3 nucleotides read TGTGCCAGCAGTTTACATCAAATGGGACTAGCGGGAAGGAATGAGCAGTTCTTC.

This clonotype was counted at least ten times. The library was prepared for alpha chains; this beta chain is a stray read, so its frequency means little. This chain uses TRBV6-6 with TRBJ2-1, with 14 positions matching TRBD2. Germline CDR1 MNHNY, CDR2 SVGAGI (reference sequence). The CDR3 is 20 residues long. Germline trimming cut 0 bases from V and 5 bases from J; bases unmatched to any gene: 12. The DNA of the CDR3 is TGTGCCAGCAGTTACTCCGGAGGGACTAGCGGGAGTACGTCTAACAATGAGCAGTTCTTC. Encoded protein: CASSYSGGTSGSTSNNEQFF.

In this sample, this clonotype is medium-sized. A library made for alpha chains picked up this beta chain off target, so its size means little. V and J are TRBV14 and TRBJ2-3; TRBD2 is a possible D gene (6 bases). The V gene's germline CDR1 is SGHDN and CDR2 FVKESK. This CDR3 is 15 amino acids long. V was shortened by 2 bases and J by 2 bases, with 11 bases between the two germline ends. CDR3 protein: CASSQSREDTDTQYF. In nucleotides, the CDR3 is TGTGCCAGCAGCCAAAGTAGGGAGGACACAGATACGCAGTATTTT.

This clonotype was seen at least ten times. This beta chain represents an off-target read in a library built for alpha chains; its size is of limited meaning. The chain couples TRBV6-5 to TRBJ2-5; no firm D call. Germline assignment: CDR1 MNHEY and CDR2 SVGAGI. The CDR3 consists of 17 residues. V lost 0 bases to trimming and J lost 2 bases, with 16 bases between them. As DNA, the CDR3 is TGTGCCAGCAGTTACTCGGTCCCGCAGATGGAGCAAGAGACCCAGTACTTC. It yields the protein CASSYSVPQMEQETQYF.